The clone carrying this T cell receptor beta chain was observed a handful of times. Antigen specificity is unknown. This entry belongs to a study of blood T cells in healthy people across ages. Broader study findings: Comparison with aged donors showed that long-lived donors had more naive CD4+ cells and higher diversity.

Per germline, CDR1 ENHRY and CDR2 SYGVKD. V was cut by 3 bases and J by 4 bases, with 12 bases left in between. This CDR3 has 15 residues. Alongside a J-beta primer mix, a sample-barcoded 5' primer served in a second PCR lasting about 7 to 12 cycles. TCRdb fed the 5' RACE reads into MiXCR, producing one record per CDR3 protein. The repertoire holds 790,000 or so distinct CDR3 sequences, with about 46% as singletons. Isolation per sample recovered at least 6 million PBMCs. The rearrangement links TRBV10-3 to TRBJ2-2; perhaps TRBD1 as D (5 bases). Material: blood. This receptor was identified in a man older than 75 in good health. The CDR3 is CAISDQGRGTGELFF. CDR3 bases: TGTGCCATCAGTGACCAAGGAAGGGGCACCGGGGAGCTGTTTTTT.